The entry that follows covers one T cell receptor (beta chain) sequence. Clones were sequenced by immunoSEQ multiplex PCR, and TCRdb holds only the in-frame ones, with some missing. The sample records 550,000 to 800,000 clones, approximately 85% being singletons. This sample is part of a study of shared T cell receptors in the human thymus. V shed 0 bases and J 2 bases; nucleotides not matched to a gene: 14. The germline V gene has CDR1 GTSNPN and CDR2 SVGIG (reference sequence). The CDR3 sequence is 19 residues long. This sample was also put to use in a study of human thymus T cells. That study adds: The sample donors, healthy Finnish infants, were having corrective surgery for congenital heart defects. Related research reported highly overlapping thymic repertoires among unrelated individuals.

The genes are TRBV30 and TRBJ2-1, with 9 bases identical to TRBD1. The sample consisted of thymocytes. The TCR was taken from a girl in the first two years of life with a congenital heart defect. The CDR3 nucleotides read TGTGCCTGGAGTGTAAGGGAGCATAGGACAGGGGACCCCTACAATGAGCAGTTCTTC. Encoded protein: CAWSVREHRTGDPYNEQFF.